Presented here are 19 T cell receptor beta chains from one specimen sequenced in a study of T cells in Graves' hyperthyroidism and ophthalmopathy. TCR beta CDR3 regions were amplified from RNA. First-round RT-PCR targeting the TCR CDR3 was performed with the HTBI primer set. TCRdb re-called the multiplex PCR reads with MiXCR, one entry per CDR3 protein. Among fewer than 650,000 distinct CDR3 sequences listed, around 13% were seen once. Sequenced material: blood. The receptors stem from a middle-aged woman with Graves' hyperthyroidism.

In regard to this clonotype: This may be a read error, as it is one base from a much larger clone. The chain links TRBV6-1 to TRBJ2-7; D not certain. Germline loops: CDR1 MNHNS, CDR2 SASEGT. This CDR3 contains 16 residues. The CDR3 sequence is CASSGRNTFPAYGQYF. In DNA form, the CDR3 reads TGTGCCAGCAGTGGACGAAATACATTCCCGGCCTACGGGCAGTACTTC.

This clonotype was detected ten times or more. The rearrangement joins TRBV28 to TRBJ2-2; D is perhaps TRBD1 (6 bases). The CDR3 runs 14 residues. V was clipped by 6 bases and J by 5 bases, with 13 bases between them. Germline CDR1 is MDHEN and CDR2 is SYDVKM. CDR3 in DNA: TGTGCCAGCAGCACACAGGGAGTGACCGGGGAGCTGTTTTTT. This codes for CASSTQGVTGELFF.

This clonotype was observed a few times. The V and J genes are TRBV28 and TRBJ1-6, with 7 nucleotides matching TRBD1. Trimming took 3 bases from V and 0 from J; bases not matched to a gene: 11. This CDR3 has 19 residues. Germline V gene lookup returns CDR1 MDHEN and CDR2 SYDVKM. The CDR3 DNA reads as TGTGCCAGCAGTTTTTCGAGTCTGGACAGGAGCTCCTATAATTCACCCCTCCACTTT. Its protein product is CASSFSSLDRSSYNSPLHF.

This clonotype has a count of ten or more. The chain combines TRBV3-1 with TRBJ1-3; D not resolved. The germline gives CDR1 LGHDT, CDR2 YNNKEL (reference sequence). With 1 base removed from V and 2 bases from J, the gap between germline ends came to 6 bases. The CDR3 has 14 amino acids. CDR3 DNA: TGTGCCAGCAGCCAAGGTTCCCCTGGAAACACCATATATTTT. Its translation: CASSQGSPGNTIYF.

This clonotype was counted between two and nine times. V and J are TRBV9 and TRBJ2-3, with 8 bases that match TRBD2. The CDR3 runs to 17 residues. With V trimmed by 0 bases and J by 3 bases, 9 bases remained unmatched. Germline V gives CDR1 SGDLS, CDR2 YYNGEE. The CDR3 DNA is TGTGCCAGCAGCGTAGACTCTGGGGCTAGCGGGACAGATACGCAGTATTTT. It yields the protein CASSVDSGASGTDTQYF.

This chain uses TRBV14 with TRBJ2-7; a weak D match, TRBD1 (6 bases). Germline V gives CDR1 SGHDN, CDR2 FVKESK. This CDR3 spans 16 amino acids. The V gene lost 3 bases and the J gene lost 2 bases, with 17 bases spanning the gap. The CDR3 nucleotides read TGTGCCAGCAGCCAGTCGAAGGGGGTTCCTCCCTACGAGCAGTACTTC. Translated: CASSQSKGVPPYEQYF.

The table lists this clonotype with many counts. This chain links TRBV6-1 with TRBJ1-1; TRBD1 might be the D (5 bases). V was trimmed by 4 bases and J by 1 base, leaving 7 bases between them. Germline lookup yields CDR1 MNHNS and CDR2 SASEGT. There are 13 residues in the CDR3. CDR3 region: CASSGTRNTEAFF. In DNA, the CDR3 is TGTGCCAGCAGTGGGACAAGGAACACTGAAGCTTTCTTT.

In this sample, this clonotype turned up many times. This rearrangement joins TRBV2 to TRBJ2-4, with TRBD2 identical over 9 bases. The CDR3 contains 14 residues. Germline CDR1 SNHLY, CDR2 FYNNEI. Trimming removed 4 bases from V and 6 bases from J; junction bases left unmatched: 4. The CDR3 spells CASSALSGGNIQYF. In DNA, the CDR3 is TGTGCCAGCAGTGCCCTTAGCGGGGGAAACATTCAGTACTTC.

In this sample, this clonotype turned up many times. The chain has TRBV3-1 and TRBJ1-1, with TRBD1 as a possible D gene (5 bases). The CDR3 spans 12 residues. Per germline, CDR1 LGHDT and CDR2 YNNKEL (reference sequence). V lost 5 bases and J 7 bases, leaving 11 bases between the germline ends. The CDR3 loop is CASSLSDSEAFF. CDR3 DNA: TGTGCCAGCAGCTTATCTGACAGTGAAGCTTTCTTT.

Points on this clonotype: The junction does not match germline at one end; this may be a read error. The V call is TRBV20-1, the J call TRBJ2-7; 10 bases fit TRBD2. The CDR3 has 14 amino acids. Per the germline V gene, CDR1 is DFQATT and CDR2 is SNEGSKA (reference sequence). The CDR3 DNA sequence: TGCAGTGCGAGAGGGATTAGCGGGAGGTACGAGCAGTACTTC. Translation gives CSARGISGRYEQYF.

This clonotype was seen only a few times. The genes are TRBV5-6 and TRBJ1-4; 7 nucleotides line up with TRBD1. CDR3 length: 14 amino acids. Germline trimming cut 1 base from V and 7 bases from J; bases unmatched to any gene: 4. In germline, CDR1 is SGHDT, CDR2 YYEEEE. CDR3: CASSLRGQGEKLFF. As DNA, the CDR3 is TGTGCCAGCAGCTTGAGGGGGCAAGGTGAAAAACTGTTTTTT.

In its sample, this clonotype was seen a few times. An end of the junction does not agree with germline; a read error may underlie this. The chain uses TRBV4-1 and TRBJ2-7, with 10 nucleotides matching TRBD2. The CDR3 is 15 amino acids. Germline CDR1 MGHRA, CDR2 YSYEKL. The CDR3 sequence is CASSQAGGSSYEQYF. CDR3 DNA: TGCGCCAGCAGTCAAGCGGGAGGGAGCTCCTACGAGCAGTACTTC.

The genes are TRBV20-1 and TRBJ2-2; the match to TRBD1 covers 9 bases. CDR3 length: 16 amino acids. The V segment lost 1 base and the J segment 0 bases; nucleotides outside the gene matches: 3. Per germline, CDR1 DFQATT and CDR2 SNEGSKA (reference sequence). CDR3 amino acids: CSARGTGGSNTGELFF. CDR3 in DNA: TGCAGTGCTAGAGGTACAGGGGGCTCGAACACCGGGGAGCTGTTTTTT.

This clonotype has ten or more counts. The chain combines TRBV18 with TRBJ2-7; tentative D call: TRBD1 (6 bases). Germline assignment: CDR1 KGHSH and CDR2 LQKENI. The CDR3 covers 14 residues. Trimming cost V 3 bases and J 1 base, with 10 bases left between them. CDR3 DNA sequence: TGTGCCAGCTCACCGGGACAAACGTCCTACGAGCAGTACTTC. It codes for CASSPGQTSYEQYF.

The chain joins TRBV2 to TRBJ2-5; 7 bases match TRBD2. The CDR3 runs to 14 residues. Germline V gene lookup returns CDR1 SNHLY and CDR2 FYNNEI. V lost 8 bases to trimming and J lost 0 bases; unmatched junction nucleotides: 6. The chain's CDR3 is CASRLALYQETQYF. The CDR3 DNA reads as TGTGCCAGCCGACTAGCACTGTACCAAGAGACCCAGTACTTC.

The chain joins TRBV18 to TRBJ1-5, with TRBD1 matching over 7 bases. Germline-derived CDR1 and CDR2 are KGHSH and LQKENI. This CDR3 has 16 residues. The ends lost 0 bases at V and 0 bases at J; junction bases unmatched: 2. The DNA of the CDR3 is TGTGCCAGCTCACCACCGGGACAGAGTAGCAATCAGCCCCAGCATTTT. This translates into CASSPPGQSSNQPQHF.

There are a few counts of this clonotype. A read error may produce the germline difference seen at one junction end. The chain combines TRBV6-1 with TRBJ2-7, with TRBD2 matching over 8 bases. Germline V gene data show CDR1 as MNHNS and CDR2 as SASEGT. The CDR3 extends over 13 amino acids. CDR3 coding DNA: TGTGCCAGTTCGACTAGCGTAACCTATGAGCAGTACTTC. Amino acid sequence: CASSTSVTYEQYF.

This clonotype has more than one count but fewer than ten. V gene TRBV6-1 combines with J gene TRBJ2-7, with 7 bases that match TRBD2. J was trimmed by 1 base and V by 8 bases; bases with no gene match: 14. CDR1 MNHNS and CDR2 SASEGT come from the germline V gene. The length of the CDR3 is 16 residues. CDR3 sequence (DNA): TGTGCCAGCGGCTCCGGAGCGGGATCTGTGTCCTACGAGCAGTACTTC. This gives the protein CASGSGAGSVSYEQYF.

This clonotype is a singleton in its sample. The rearrangement uses TRBV4-1 and TRBJ2-5, with D perhaps TRBD1 (5 bases). The CDR3 runs 15 residues. Trimming shortened V by 3 bases and J by 2 bases, and 13 bases separated the two germline ends. The germline V gene has CDR1 MGHRA and CDR2 YSYEKL. CDR3 sequence (DNA): TGCGCCAGCAGCCATGGCGCGGACACACAAGAGACCCAGTACTTC. It specifies CASSHGADTQETQYF.